This is a list of T cell receptor beta chains from one sample in a study of cytomegalovirus exposure and HLA in healthy donors. Only in-frame clones appear in the TCRdb table, and some are missing; sequencing was by immunoSEQ multiplex PCR. Of under 400,000 clones detected, 86% appear once; the ten largest clones hold 0.65% to 0.95%. Sequencing used PBMCs. These receptors originate from a woman aged 18-29 years in good health and CMV-seronegative. The CDR3 runs from the conserved cysteine through the conserved F or W. A D gene is named only where the DNA matches it firmly. Where a row states a size, it is once, few, many or the class of an expanded clone; other rows omit it.

NA,TRBJ2-7,TRBV28,NA,CASSLAVTYEQYF,TGTGCCAGCAGTTTAGCAGTAACCTACGAGCAGTACTTC
TRBD1,TRBJ2-7,TRBV30,NA,CAWSVLRTGDYEQYF,TGTGCCTGGAGTGTACTTAGGACAGGTGACTACGAGCAGTACTTC
NA,TRBJ2-3,TRBV28,NA,CASIQGRGRPRTDTQYF,TGTGCCAGCATCCAGGGCAGGGGACGTCCGAGGACAGATACGCAGTATTTT
TRBD1,TRBJ2-2,TRBV9,NA,CASTRDRSTGELFF,TGTGCCAGCACCCGGGACAGATCCACCGGGGAGCTGTTTTTT
NA,TRBJ1-2,TRBV5-1,NA,CASSLTGDYGYTF,TGCGCCAGCAGCTTGACAGGCGACTATGGCTACACCTTC
TRBD2,TRBJ2-1,TRBV5-1,NA,CASSLVTSIFSEQFF,TGCGCCAGCAGCTTGGTGACTAGCATTTTCAGTGAGCAGTTCTTC
TRBD2,TRBJ2-5,TRBV6-5,NA,CASSYKGAGGQYF,TGTGCCAGCAGTTACAAGGGAGCGGGGGGCCAGTACTTC
TRBD1,TRBJ1-2,TRBV28,NA,CASSLPGGGYGYTF,TGTGCCAGCAGTTTACCAGGGGGCGGGTATGGCTACACCTTC
NA,TRBJ2-1,TRBV9,NA,CASSVDPRGGNNEQFF,TGTGCCAGCAGCGTAGACCCGCGGGGCGGGAACAATGAGCAGTTCTTC
TRBD2,TRBJ2-1,TRBV7-3,NA,CASSPLGRVGYNEQFF,TGTGCCAGCAGCCCCCTGGGGAGGGTGGGTTACAATGAGCAGTTCTTC
TRBD1,TRBJ2-7,TRBV7-2,NA,CASSPGTGSLNEQYF,TGTGCCAGCAGCCCAGGGACAGGGAGTCTCAACGAGCAGTACTTC
NA,TRBJ1-1,TRBV23-1,NA,CASSQSGEEDVIGAFF,TGCGCCAGCAGTCAATCCGGGGAAGAGGATGTAATCGGAGCTTTCTTT
TRBD1,TRBJ1-2,TRBV7-9,NA,CASSLDRAGRLCTF,TGTGCCAGCAGCTTGGACAGGGCGGGCCGGCTGTGCACCTTC
NA,TRBJ2-6,TRBV6-1,many,CASSEEQGTGANVLTF,TGTGCCAGCAGTGAAGAGCAGGGGACAGGGGCCAACGTCCTGACTTTC
TRBD1,TRBJ2-1,TRBV27,NA,CASSKGQGVSYNEQFF,TGTGCCAGCAGTAAGGGACAGGGGGTCTCCTACAATGAGCAGTTCTTC
TRBD1,TRBJ2-7,TRBV30,NA,CAWSRDRGGSYEQYF,TGTGCCTGGAGTCGCGACAGGGGAGGTTCCTACGAGCAGTACTTC
NA,TRBJ2-1,TRBV6-1,NA,CASSEAAGGSSYNEQFF,TGTGCCAGCAGTGAAGCTGCCGGGGGAAGCTCCTACAATGAGCAGTTCTTC
NA,TRBJ1-4,TRBV2,NA,CASSGITATNEKLFF,TGTGCCAGCAGTGGAATCACGGCAACTAATGAAAAACTGTTTTTT
TRBD1,TRBJ1-1,TRBV9,NA,CASSPRTGSGTEAFF,TGTGCCAGCAGCCCCCGGACAGGGAGTGGCACTGAAGCTTTCTTT
TRBD2,TRBJ2-3,TRBV15,NA,CATSRALAGVSDGTDTQYF,TGTGCCACCAGCAGAGCACTAGCGGGGGTGTCAGACGGCACAGATACGCAGTATTTT
NA,TRBJ1-1,TRBV4-1,once,CASSQEGLGLEAFF,TGCGCCAGCAGCCAAGAAGGTCTGGGGCTTGAAGCTTTCTTT
TRBD2,TRBJ2-1,TRBV9,NA,CASSEREATYNEQFF,TGTGCCAGCAGCGAGCGGGAGGCAACCTACAATGAGCAGTTCTTC
NA,TRBJ1-2,TRBV19,NA,CASRVSGTGEYGYTF,TGTGCCAGCCGAGTTTCCGGGACGGGGGAATATGGCTACACCTTC
TRBD2,TRBJ2-2,TRBV6-5,NA,CASSYSREVTGELFF,TGTGCCAGCAGTTACTCACGGGAGGTCACCGGGGAGCTGTTTTTT
TRBD1,TRBJ1-5,TRBV6-1,many,CASSEYLDRAQPQHF,TGTGCCAGCAGTGAATATCTGGACAGGGCTCAGCCCCAGCATTTT
NA,TRBJ2-3,TRBV30,NA,CAWSETGRSTDTQYF,TGTGCCTGGAGTGAAACAGGCAGATCCACAGATACGCAGTATTTT
NA,TRBJ1-5,TRBV19,once,CASHVEGGPQHF,TGTGCCAGCCATGTTGAGGGAGGGCCCCAGCATTTT
TRBD2,TRBJ2-7,TRBV4-2,NA,CASSQDQREVDEQYF,TGTGCCAGCAGCCAAGACCAGCGGGAGGTCGACGAGCAGTACTTC
NA,TRBJ1-4,TRBV25-1,NA,CASSPLGGTNEKLFF,TGTGCCAGCAGCCCGTTGGGAGGGACTAATGAAAAACTGTTTTTT
NA,TRBJ1-2,TRBV6-6,NA,CASRGGGYTF,TGTGCCAGCAGGGGGGGTGGCTACACCTTC
TRBD2,TRBJ2-2,TRBV7-3,NA,CASSQGLAGGELFF,TGTGCCAGCAGCCAGGGACTAGCGGGAGGGGAGCTGTTTTTT
NA,TRBJ2-3,TRBV7-2,NA,CASSLQTKDTQYF,TGTGCCAGCAGCCTACAGACTAAAGATACGCAGTATTTT
TRBD1,TRBJ1-5,TRBV4-1,NA,CASSQYPRGRNQPQHF,TGCGCCAGCAGCCAATATCCCAGGGGGCGGAATCAGCCCCAGCATTTT
NA,TRBJ2-3,TRBV28,once,CASSLTPGTQYF,TGTGCCAGCAGCTTGACCCCGGGGACGCAGTATTTT
TRBD2,TRBJ2-6,TRBV2,NA,CASNQGTSGRATGANVLTF,TGTGCCAGCAACCAGGGGACTAGCGGGAGGGCCACGGGGGCCAACGTCCTGACTTTC
TRBD2,TRBJ2-7,TRBV4-1,NA,CASSQEGAGGVLSEQYF,TGCGCCAGCAGCCAAGAGGGAGCGGGGGGGGTACTCTCCGAGCAGTACTTC
TRBD1,TRBJ1-1,TRBV28,NA,CATEQGAYTNTEAFF,TGTGCCACTGAACAGGGGGCTTACACAAACACTGAAGCTTTCTTT
TRBD2,TRBJ2-5,TRBV10-2,few,CASSEVAGGQVPGETQYF,TGCGCCAGCAGTGAGGTGGCGGGGGGGCAAGTCCCCGGAGAGACCCAGTACTTC
TRBD1,TRBJ1-2,TRBV28,NA,CASSYRGVGGYTF,TGTGCCAGCAGTTACAGGGGGGTAGGTGGCTACACCTTC
TRBD2,TRBJ2-2,TRBV7-9,once,CASSPGTSGGYAGELFF,TGTGCCAGCAGCCCTGGGACTAGCGGGGGGTATGCCGGGGAGCTGTTTTTT
TRBD1,TRBJ2-5,TRBV15,NA,CATSRTGTRETQYF,TGTGCCACCAGCAGGACAGGGACGCGAGAGACCCAGTACTTC
TRBD1,TRBJ1-4,TRBV6-6,NA,CATSGTENEKLFF,TGTGCCACTTCCGGGACAGAAAATGAAAAACTGTTTTTT
TRBD2,TRBJ2-5,TRBV25-1,NA,CASSEWGGRETQYF,TGTGCCAGCAGTGAATGGGGAGGGAGAGAGACCCAGTACTTC
TRBD1,TRBJ2-7,TRBV14,NA,CASSHRTGKSYEQYF,TGTGCCAGCAGCCATAGGACAGGGAAAAGCTACGAGCAGTACTTC
TRBD1,TRBJ1-3,TRBV10-3,few,CAISVGRGSGNTIYF,TGTGCCATCAGTGTGGGCAGGGGGTCTGGAAACACCATATATTTT
NA,TRBJ1-1,TRBV19,NA,CATQGILGLFF,TGTGCCACCCAGGGGATCTTGGGGCTTTTCTTT
NA,TRBJ2-2,TRBV30,NA,CAWSVRRVAGELFF,TGTGCCTGGAGTGTAAGGAGGGTGGCCGGGGAGCTGTTTTTT
NA,TRBJ2-7,TRBV7-9,NA,CASSPNGGTWTEQYF,TGTGCCAGCAGCCCCAACGGAGGAACATGGACCGAGCAGTACTTC
TRBD1,TRBJ2-3,TRBV4-1,NA,CASSQDRDRGLEYF,TGCGCCAGCAGCCAAGATCGGGACAGGGGGTTGGAGTATTTT
NA,TRBJ2-5,TRBV27,NA,CASSYVPKGAQYF,TGTGCCAGCAGTTACGTTCCCAAGGGGGCCCAGTACTTC
NA,TRBJ2-7,TRBV28,once,CASSILPGDEQYF,TGTGCCAGCAGTATTCTTCCGGGTGACGAGCAGTACTTC
NA,TRBJ2-7,TRBV28,NA,CASSVAEPFNYEQYF,TGTGCCAGTAGTGTGGCGGAACCCTTTAACTACGAGCAGTACTTC
TRBD1,TRBJ1-5,TRBV10-1,NA,CASSPDRGSQPQHF,TGCGCCAGCAGCCCGGACAGGGGGAGCCAGCCCCAGCATTTT